This TCR beta chain was profiled in a study of blood T cell repertoires in COVID-19. Across the study: Material from acute and convalescent COVID-19 was sourced from the United States, Italy and Spain. Sources were T cells, B-cell-depleted T cells, or PBMCs; the material itself was cDNA or gDNA.

This CDR3 region has 16 residues. Unmatched junction bases numbered 7, after V lost 1 base and J lost 4 bases. Germline assignment: CDR1 GTSNPN and CDR2 SVGIG (reference sequence). Under the authors' procedure: The assay estimated nucleated cells by amplifying reference gene primers. Here immunoSEQ multiplex PCR was the method, and the copy in TCRdb shows in-frame clones only, minus some. The DNA gave D and trimming, while V, J and clone size come from that table. The sample shows about 200,000 clones, about 86% of them seen only once. The sequencing input was peripheral blood. The chain joins TRBV30 to TRBJ2-3, with TRBD2 matching 11 bases. This TCR came from a woman aged 45-65 years with acute or convalescent COVID-19. In nucleotides, the CDR3 is TGTGCCTGGAGTGGATCGACTAGCGGGAATCCAGATACGCAGTATTTT. Its protein is CAWSGSTSGNPDTQYF. Supplemented by reference TRBV30 and TRBJ2-3, the full variable domain reads SQTIHQWPATLVQPVGSPLSLECTVEGTSNPNLYWYRQAAGRGLQLLFYSVGIGQISSEVPQNLSASRPQDRQFILSSKKLLLSDSGFYLCAWSGSTSGNPDTQYFGPGTRLTVL.